The clone carrying this T cell receptor beta chain was detected a few times. The antigen is not known. The sample comes from a study of post-analysis software for immune sequencing data. Whole-study results and caveats: Samples from a shared batch, those prepared together, strongly co-clustered by F measure. Controls had significantly higher normalized Chao1 diversity than multiple sclerosis patients.

Unique molecular identifiers were present in the TCR beta cDNA libraries. T cells, roughly 0.9 to 11 million of them, yielded a few hundred thousand cDNA molecules. Via MiXCR, TCRdb re-called the PCR reads, giving one row per CDR3 protein. The repertoire has about 570,000 distinct CDR3 sequences, around a third of them found once; the top ten carry under 7%. The sequenced sample consisted of blood. The TCR was taken from a girl younger than 18 with multiple sclerosis.

In DNA, the CDR3 is TGCAGTGCCCCGGAGGGCCCTAGAAACATTCAGTACTTC. This translates into CSAPEGPRNIQYF. The rearrangement joins TRBV20-1 to TRBJ2-4; tentative D call: TRBD2 (6 bases). The V end lost 6 bases, the J end lost 6 bases, and 15 bases lay between the germline ends. The CDR3 covers 13 residues. Germline CDR1 reads DFQATT; CDR2 reads SNEGSKA (reference sequence).